This T cell receptor (beta chain) appears in the sequencing data of a study of breast tumors, draining lymph nodes, adjacent tissues. Details on this clonotype: Its antigen is not known.

Samples came from axillary lymph nodes draining the breast cancer. Findings and limits, study-wide: Tumor TCR diversity was below lymph nodes but above nontumor tissue.

In germline, CDR1 is SGHTA, CDR2 FQGNSA. The CDR3 has 11 amino acids. V lost 2 bases, J lost 8 bases, and 4 bases lay in between. Via MiXCR, TCRdb re-called the multiplex PCR reads, giving one row per CDR3 protein. The sample records 150,000 to 200,000 distinct CDR3 sequences, 33% being singletons. This TCR came from a female donor with breast cancer. Some clones in this sample may be carry-over from other donors' samples. This chain uses TRBV7-2 with TRBJ2-1; D unclear. Sequenced: axillary lymph node tissue. The CDR3 loop is CASSLWDEQFF. The CDR3 bases are TGTGCCAGCAGCTTATGGGATGAGCAGTTCTTC. Complete variable domain (other parts from reference TRBV7-2 and TRBJ2-1): GAGVSQSPSNKVTEKGKDVELRCDPISGHTALYWYRQSLGQGLEFLIYFQGNSAPDKSGLPSDRFSAERTGGSVSTLTIQRTQQEDSAVYLCASSLWDEQFFGPGTRLTVL.